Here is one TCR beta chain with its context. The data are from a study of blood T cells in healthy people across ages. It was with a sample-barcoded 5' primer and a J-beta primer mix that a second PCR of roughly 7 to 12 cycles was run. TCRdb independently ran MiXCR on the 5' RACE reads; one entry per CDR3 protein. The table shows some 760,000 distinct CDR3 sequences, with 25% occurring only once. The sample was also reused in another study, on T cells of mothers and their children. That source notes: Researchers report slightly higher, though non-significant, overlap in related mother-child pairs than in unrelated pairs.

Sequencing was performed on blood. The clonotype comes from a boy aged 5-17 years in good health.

CDR3 sequence reads: CSARDRIAGGYNEQFF. The CDR3 DNA reads TGCAGTGCTAGAGATCGAATAGCGGGGGGGTACAATGAGCAGTTCTTC. This rearrangement joins TRBV20-1 to TRBJ2-5; 11 nucleotides match TRBD2. The tail of the sequence fits TRBJ2-1 better, so the J call may be wrong. CDR3 length: 16 amino acids. Germline V gene sequence: CDR1 DFQATT, CDR2 SNEGSKA (reference sequence).